The 22 T cell receptor beta chains below come from one sample, sequenced in a study of blood T cell repertoires in COVID-19. Produced via immunoSEQ multiplex PCR; TCRdb's table is partial and in-frame only. This sample carries 20,000 to 30,000 clones, more than 75% of them seen once, and the ten largest clones take more than 25%. The source material was peripheral blood. Source of these receptors: a human donor with active COVID-19. The donor label of this sample is uncertain.

The chain is built from TRBV6-6 and TRBJ1-6; the D is unclear. This CDR3 has 15 residues. V lost 7 bases and J 2 bases, leaving 12 bases between the germline ends. Germline CDR1 is MNHNY and CDR2 is SVGAGI (reference sequence). CDR3 residues: CASNQDGTYNSPLHF. CDR3 DNA: TGTGCCAGCAACCAGGACGGGACCTATAATTCACCCCTCCACTTT.

The chain joins TRBV7-2 to TRBJ2-7; D perhaps matches TRBD2 (6 bases). Germline CDR1 SGHTA, CDR2 FQGNSA. With 2 bases removed from V and 3 bases from J, the gap between germline ends came to 11 bases. This CDR3 is built from 14 residues. CDR3 residues: CASSLPASVYEQYF. The CDR3 coding sequence is TGTGCCAGCAGCTTACCCGCTAGCGTCTACGAGCAGTACTTC.

This clone was picked up one time. This sequence joins TRBV6-5 and TRBJ2-7; 9 positions agree with TRBD1. Germline V gives CDR1 MNHEY, CDR2 SVGAGI. The V segment lost 6 bases and the J segment 5 bases; nucleotides outside the gene matches: 8. The CDR3 length is 14 residues. The CDR3 protein is CASRSGTGSHEQYF. The CDR3 DNA reads as TGTGCCAGCAGGTCCGGGACAGGGAGTCACGAGCAGTACTTC.

This clone rates as medium-sized (0.01 to 0.1%). This chain links TRBV10-3 with TRBJ2-7; D unclear. The V end was cut by 2 bases, the J end by 3 bases, with 5 bases between. Germline V gene data show CDR1 as ENHRY and CDR2 as SYGVKD. This CDR3 is 12 amino acids long. The chain's CDR3 is CAISEPNYEQYF. CDR3 DNA: TGTGCCATCAGTGAGCCAAACTACGAGCAGTACTTC.

The chain joins TRBV28 to TRBJ2-3; D is perhaps TRBD2 (6 bases). The germline V and J ends were trimmed by 5 bases and 2 bases, with 11 bases remaining between them. The CDR3 totals 14 residues. Germline loops: CDR1 MDHEN, CDR2 SYDVKM. DNA for the CDR3: TGTGCCAGCAGTCGGGACTCCCTCACAGATACGCAGTATTTT. Its translation: CASSRDSLTDTQYF.

The rearrangement joins TRBV9 to TRBJ2-7; 13 positions match TRBD2. The CDR3 is 15 residues long. The germline V gene encodes CDR1 SGDLS and CDR2 YYNGEE. Trimming at V came to 3 bases and at J to 4 bases, leaving 4 bases not matched to a gene. The CDR3 sequence: CASSATSGGSYEQYF. The DNA for the CDR3 is TGTGCCAGCAGCGCGACTAGCGGGGGGTCTTACGAGCAGTACTTC.

The chain combines TRBV13 with TRBJ1-2, with TRBD1 matching over 8 bases. CDR3 length: 13 amino acids. Losses at the gene ends were 4 bases for V and 6 bases for J; bases not matched to a gene: 4. Germline V gene sequence: CDR1 PRHDT, CDR2 FYEKMQ (reference sequence). The CDR3 DNA reads TGTGCCAGCAGCTGGACAGGGATTGATGGCTACACCTTC. Protein product: CASSWTGIDGYTF.

The chain carries TRBV3-1 (or the pseudogene TRBV3-2) and TRBJ1-6; D not certain. This CDR3 comprises 16 residues. Deletions cut 5 bases from V and 0 bases from J, with 11 bases between. The V gene's germline CDR1 is LGHDT and CDR2 YNNKEL (reference sequence). Written as DNA, the CDR3 is TGTGCCAGCAGCTCAGCTAGGAGCTCCTATAATTCACCCCTCCACTTT. Its protein is CASSSARSSYNSPLHF.

The rearrangement links TRBV12-3 or TRBV12-4 to TRBJ1-1, with 7 bases aligning to TRBD1. The CDR3 has 13 residues. After removal of 3 bases from V and 4 bases from J, the junction contained 2 bases not matched to a gene. CDR3 DNA sequence: TGTGCCAGCAGTTTGCAGGGGGGCACTGAAGCTTTCTTT. This gives the protein CASSLQGGTEAFF.

The chain carries TRBV7-3 and TRBJ2-3, with D uncertain. CDR1 is SGHTA, CDR2 FQGTGA, per germline. V was clipped by 1 base and J by 3 bases, with 8 bases between them. The CDR3 totals 14 residues. The CDR3 protein is CASSLNGPTDTQYF. Written as DNA, the CDR3 is TGTGCCAGCAGCTTAAACGGTCCTACAGATACGCAGTATTTT.

V and J are TRBV28 and TRBJ1-5; 8 nucleotides line up with TRBD1. From germline, CDR1 is MDHEN and CDR2 SYDVKM. The CDR3 loop spans 14 amino acids. J gave up 8 bases and V 4 bases, and 7 bases lay outside the gene matches. The chain's CDR3 is CASSSGGQVKPQHF. DNA for the CDR3: TGTGCCAGCAGTTCGGGGGGACAGGTTAAGCCCCAGCATTTT.

The chain is built from TRBV5-6 and TRBJ2-1; 7 nucleotides agree with TRBD1. V dropped 2 bases and J dropped 2; count of bases not matched to a gene: 10. Germline lookup yields CDR1 SGHDT and CDR2 YYEEEE. The CDR3 consists of 17 residues. The DNA of the CDR3 is TGTGCCAGCAGCTTAACTTCAGGGGGACAAACCTACAATGAGCAGTTCTTC. Translation gives CASSLTSGGQTYNEQFF.

The chain joins TRBV28 to TRBJ2-7, with a tentative D call TRBD2 (5 bases). The CDR3 has 15 residues. Trimming stripped 6 bases from V and 0 bases from J, with 15 bases between. In germline, CDR1 is MDHEN, CDR2 SYDVKM. The CDR3 loop reads CASSPAAVSSYEQYF. DNA of the CDR3: TGTGCCAGCAGCCCCGCAGCGGTGAGCTCCTACGAGCAGTACTTC. The entire variable domain, with the rest obtained from reference TRBV28 and TRBJ2-7, is as follows: DVKVTQSSRYLVKRTGEKVFLECVQDMDHENMFWYRQDPGLGLRLIYFSYDVKMKEKGDIPEGYSVSREKKERFSLILESASTNQTSMYLCASSPAAVSSYEQYFGPGTRLTVT.

The chain is built from TRBV5-1 and TRBJ2-2; a possible D gene is TRBD2 (6 bases). Germline CDR1 reads SGHRS; CDR2 reads YFSETQ. Trimming stripped 4 bases from V and 2 bases from J, with 12 bases between. This CDR3 comprises 15 residues. DNA of the CDR3: TGCGCCAGCAGCCCCAGGCGGGGCAACACCGGGGAGCTGTTTTTT. Its translation is CASSPRRGNTGELFF.

The chain recombines TRBV19 with TRBJ2-3; 9 nucleotides line up with TRBD1. Germline CDR1 is LNHDA and CDR2 is SQIVND (reference sequence). CDR3 length equals 16 residues. Trimming removed 4 bases from V and 0 bases from J; junction bases left unmatched: 5. The chain's CDR3 is CASSTTGGLSTDTQYF. The CDR3 bases are TGTGCCAGTAGTACCACAGGGGGCCTCAGCACAGATACGCAGTATTTT.

This chain joins TRBV28 and TRBJ1-1; D is unresolved. Trimming took 3 bases from V and 0 from J, leaving 5 bases between them. There are 13 residues in the CDR3. Germline V CDR1 and CDR2: MDHEN, SYDVKM. CDR3 nucleotide sequence: TGTGCCAGCAGTTTGCCAGTGAACACTGAAGCTTTCTTT. Amino acid sequence: CASSLPVNTEAFF.

In its sample, this clone is medium-sized (0.01 to 0.1%). The genes are TRBV5-1 and TRBJ1-1, with TRBD1 matching 8 bases. From germline, CDR1 is SGHRS and CDR2 YFSETQ. J gave up 4 bases and V 4 bases, and 6 bases lay outside the gene matches. This CDR3 is built from 14 residues. The CDR3 here is CASSDTGGTTEAFF. The CDR3 nucleotides read TGCGCCAGCAGCGATACAGGGGGGACCACTGAAGCTTTCTTT.

This chain uses TRBV5-4 with TRBJ2-1, with TRBD1 matching over 8 bases. Unmatched junction bases numbered 8, after V lost 4 bases and J lost 5 bases. Germline CDR1 SGHNT, CDR2 YYREEE (reference sequence). This CDR3 contains 15 residues. The CDR3 DNA follows: TGTGCCAGCAGCAATTCAGGGGGCTGGAACAATGAGCAGTTCTTC. Translated: CASSNSGGWNNEQFF.

The chain employs TRBV3-1 (or the pseudogene TRBV3-2) and TRBJ2-5; possibly TRBD2 for D (5 bases). Germline CDR1 reads LGHDT; CDR2 reads YNNKEL (reference sequence). V gave up 0 bases and J gave up 6 bases, with 17 bases separating them. The CDR3 spans 16 residues. CDR3 nucleotides: TGTGCCAGCAGCCAAGACTTCGGACTTTTGGGAAAGACCCAGTACTTC. Amino acids: CASSQDFGLLGKTQYF.

This chain links TRBV5-1 with TRBJ2-1, with 10 bases identical to TRBD2. V lost 3 bases, J lost 4 bases, and 13 bases stayed unmatched. Germline CDR1 is SGHRS and CDR2 is YFSETQ. This CDR3 is built from 18 residues. CDR3 in amino acids: CASSWWGQSSGSYNEQFF. In DNA, the CDR3 is TGCGCCAGCAGCTGGTGGGGTCAGTCTAGCGGGAGTTACAATGAGCAGTTCTTC.

The chain employs TRBV6-6 and TRBJ2-1; D not certain. This CDR3 comprises 13 residues. Germline V CDR1 and CDR2: MNHNY, SVGAGI (reference sequence). V gave up 2 bases and J gave up 10 bases, with 12 bases separating them. The CDR3 protein is CASSYQRLSEQFF. The DNA for the CDR3 is TGTGCCAGCAGTTACCAACGCTTAAGCGAGCAGTTCTTC.

The V and J genes are TRBV9 and TRBJ1-3; a weak D match, TRBD1 (5 bases). Trimming shortened V by 0 bases and J by 0 bases, and 7 bases separated the two germline ends. This CDR3 contains 15 residues. Germline V CDR1 and CDR2: SGDLS, YYNGEE. The CDR3 DNA is TGTGCCAGCAGCGTAGGCAGGGCCTCTGGAAACACCATATATTTT. This gives the protein CASSVGRASGNTIYF.